The 19 T cell receptor beta chains reported below all come from one sample, sequenced in a study of blood T cell repertoires in COVID-19. Using immunoSEQ multiplex PCR, the repertoire was profiled, and TCRdb retains in-frame clones only, with some absent. This sample yields over 150,000 clones, of which roughly 80% are seen a single time; about 3.7% belongs to the top ten. The sequenced material came from PBMCs or T cells enriched from blood (not recorded which). The receptor set was obtained from a woman aged 60-70 years who had recovered from COVID-19.

V and J are TRBV2 and TRBJ2-7; a weak D match, TRBD2 (6 bases). The ends were cut back, 3 bases at V and 0 bases at J, with 12 bases in the middle. The CDR3 covers 15 residues. The germline V gene has CDR1 SNHLY and CDR2 FYNNEI. CDR3 bases: TGTGCCAGCAGTGAGGGACTTCCCATCTCCTACGAGCAGTACTTC. This gives the protein CASSEGLPISYEQYF. Drawing the rest from reference TRBV2 and TRBJ2-7, the complete variable domain is EPEVTQTPSHQVTQMGQEVILRCVPISNHLYFYWYRQILGQKVEFLVSFYNNEISEKSEIFDDQFSVERPDGSNFTLKIRSTKLEDSAMYFCASSEGLPISYEQYFGPGTRLTVT.

The rearrangement uses TRBV10-1 and TRBJ2-1, with TRBD2 identical over 9 bases. CDR1 is WNHNN and CDR2 is SYGVQD in the germline V gene (reference sequence). CDR3 length: 14 residues. J was trimmed by 6 bases and V by 2 bases; bases with no gene match: 2. CDR3 in amino acids: CASSEVAGANEQFF. For the CDR3, the DNA is TGCGCCAGCAGTGAGGTAGCGGGGGCCAATGAGCAGTTCTTC.

A note on this clone: In the same sample, other DNA sequences code for this CDR3. The chain employs TRBV5-1 and TRBJ1-2; 9 bases agree with TRBD1. The J segment lost 3 bases and the V segment lost 4 bases, leaving 4 bases of the junction unmatched. This CDR3 has 14 residues. Germline-derived CDR1 and CDR2 are SGHRS and YFSETQ. CDR3 DNA sequence: TGCGCCAGCAGCCTAAGGACAGGGGACTATGGCTACACCTTC. Its translation: CASSLRTGDYGYTF. Full variable domain (remainder filled in from reference TRBV5-1 and TRBJ1-2): KAGVTQTPRYLIKTRGQQVTLSCSPISGHRSVSWYQQTPGQGLQFLFEYFSETQRNKGNFPGRFSGRQFSNSRSEMNVSTLELGDSALYLCASSLRTGDYGYTFGSGTRLTVV.

The CDR3 nucleotides read TGTGCCAGCAGCAAGGAAACGGGGACAGGCGGTTACCCAGCCAAAAACATTCAGTACTTC. The encoded protein is CASSKETGTGGYPAKNIQYF. The chain joins TRBV21-1 to TRBJ2-4; TRBD1 was called by the table and not checked on the DNA. TRBV21-1 is assigned pseudogene status. There are 20 residues in the CDR3.

The rearrangement uses TRBV4-1 and TRBJ2-7; 10 positions match TRBD2. J was trimmed by 1 base and V by 0 bases; bases with no gene match: 6. Germline-derived CDR1 and CDR2 are MGHRA and YSYEKL. The CDR3 sequence is 17 residues long. CDR3 sequence (DNA): TGCGCCAGCAGCCAAGATTTCGGGACTAGCGTGTCCTACGAGCAGTACTTC. Translation: CASSQDFGTSVSYEQYF.

The chain combines TRBV6-2 or TRBV6-3 with TRBJ1-4; D unclear. The CDR3 is made up of 15 amino acids. Trimming removed 2 bases at V and 8 bases at J, with 15 bases between. Germline V gives CDR1 MNHEY, CDR2 SVGEGT. CDR3 sequence reads: CASSYVGSPNEKLFF. For the CDR3, the DNA is TGTGCCAGCAGTTACGTTGGCAGTCCGAACGAAAAACTGTTTTTT.

The V gene is TRBV5-1, the J gene TRBJ2-6, with D uncertain. Trimming took 0 bases from V and 0 from J, leaving 13 bases between them. The CDR3 is made up of 18 amino acids. Germline V CDR1 and CDR2: SGHRS, YFSETQ. The CDR3 DNA reads as TGCGCCAGCAGCTTGGGGGCCAGCTCCAACTCTGGGGCCAACGTCCTGACTTTC. It specifies CASSLGASSNSGANVLTF.

CDR3 amino acids: CASSSTSGGHNEQFF. Here the CDR3 DNA reads TGTGCCAGCAGCTCTACTAGCGGGGGGCACAATGAGCAGTTCTTC. The chain links TRBV7-2 to TRBJ2-1, with 12 bases fitting TRBD2. Germline V gene data show CDR1 as SGHTA and CDR2 as FQGNSA. This CDR3 spans 15 amino acids. V lost 4 bases and J lost 5; bases outside the gene matches: 3.

The chain joins TRBV30 to TRBJ2-1, with 7 nucleotides matching TRBD2. Trimming removed 4 bases from V and 0 bases from J; junction bases left unmatched: 6. Germline V CDR1 and CDR2: GTSNPN, SVGIG (reference sequence). The CDR3 runs 15 residues. The CDR3 is CAWTMRGSSYNEQFF. The CDR3 DNA sequence: TGTGCCTGGACCATGCGGGGGAGCTCCTACAATGAGCAGTTCTTC.

The V and J genes are TRBV4-2 and TRBJ1-1; D call uncertain. The CDR3 runs 16 residues. V shed 0 bases and J shed 0 bases, with 11 bases lying between them. CDR1 LGHNA and CDR2 YNFKEQ come from the germline V gene. The CDR3 region is CASSQEPWRVNTEAFF. The CDR3 region has the DNA TGTGCCAGCAGCCAAGAACCCTGGAGGGTGAACACTGAAGCTTTCTTT.

The sample holds a few counts of this clone. The rearrangement links TRBV5-1 to TRBJ1-2; a possible D gene is TRBD1 (5 bases). This CDR3 spans 15 amino acids. CDR1 and CDR2 from the germline V gene are SGHRS and YFSETQ. V lost 3 bases, J lost 4 bases, and 16 bases lay in between. Written as DNA, the CDR3 is TGCGCCAGCAGCTCTTTGGGCCAGGGAACCTATGGCTACACCTTC. It specifies CASSSLGQGTYGYTF.

The V call is TRBV15, the J call TRBJ2-7, with 7 bases matching TRBD1. CDR3 length equals 14 residues. The V and J ends lost 2 bases and 2 bases, in that order; junction bases with no gene match: 3. The germline gives CDR1 LNHNV, CDR2 YYDKDF (reference sequence). CDR3 sequence reads: CATSRNRGTYEQYF. CDR3 DNA: TGTGCCACCAGCAGAAACAGGGGTACCTACGAGCAGTACTTC.

The rearrangement links TRBV6-5 to TRBJ2-5; 14 nucleotides agree with TRBD2. V trimming: 0 bases; J trimming: 9 bases; junction bases outside the gene matches: 6. This CDR3 is built from 16 residues. Per germline, CDR1 MNHEY and CDR2 SVGAGI. DNA of the CDR3: TGTGCCAGCAGTTACTCCCCCCCGGGACTAGCGGGGGCCCAGTACTTC. Protein product: CASSYSPPGLAGAQYF.

The CDR3 reads CASTPETGREKLFF. The CDR3 DNA reads as TGTGCCAGCACCCCCGAGACAGGACGCGAAAAACTGTTTTTT. The chain joins TRBV6-6 to TRBJ1-4, with D possibly matching TRBD1 (6 bases). V lost 7 bases, J lost 8 bases, and 17 bases lay in between. This CDR3 region has 14 residues. The germline CDR1 and CDR2 sequences are MNHNY and SVGAGI (reference sequence).

This clone was found a few times. CDR3 nucleotides: TGTGCCAGCAGCTTAACCCTACTTTCAGGTAGACAGGGCCTGAACACTGAAGCTTTCTTT. It codes for CASSLTLLSGRQGLNTEAFF. V is TRBV7-3 and J is TRBJ1-1; TRBD1 matches 7 bases. CDR3 length equals 20 residues. CDR1 is SGHTA, CDR2 FQGTGA, per germline. The V segment lost 0 bases and the J segment 0 bases; nucleotides outside the gene matches: 16.

This clone has just one count. This chain connects TRBV6-2 or TRBV6-3 to TRBJ1-4; D is undetermined. This CDR3 has 15 residues. Trimming pared 2 bases from V and 7 bases from J, leaving 14 bases between. Germline V gene data show CDR1 as MNHEY and CDR2 as SVGEGT. In DNA, the CDR3 is TGTGCCAGCAGTTACCGCGGGTATAGGAGTGAAAAACTGTTTTTT. Protein sequence: CASSYRGYRSEKLFF.

The rearrangement uses TRBV2 and TRBJ1-3; TRBD1 matches 9 bases. In germline, CDR1 is SNHLY, CDR2 FYNNEI. There are 15 residues in the CDR3. V lost 5 bases to trimming and J lost 0 bases; unmatched junction nucleotides: 2. CDR3 nucleotide sequence: TGTGCCAGCAGTTACAGGGGGCCCTCTGGAAACACCATATATTTT. Residues: CASSYRGPSGNTIYF.

This clone was seen only a few times. The CDR3 DNA reads as TGTGCCAGCAGCTCGCTCGGGGGCACTGAAGCTTTCTTT. It translates to CASSSLGGTEAFF. V gene TRBV11-2 combines with J gene TRBJ1-1; D perhaps matches TRBD1 (5 bases). This CDR3 spans 13 amino acids. Per germline, CDR1 SGHAT and CDR2 FQNNGV. The V end was cut by 4 bases, the J end by 4 bases, with 10 bases between. Variable domain in full (rest from reference TRBV11-2 and TRBJ1-1): EAGVAQSPRYKIIEKRQSVAFWCNPISGHATLYWYQQILGQGPKLLIQFQNNGVVDDSQLPKDRFSAERLKGVDSTLKIQPAKLEDSAVYLCASSSLGGTEAFFGQGTRLTVV.

The V call is TRBV10-3, the J call TRBJ1-1; unclear D gene. Germline V lookup: CDR1 ENHRY, CDR2 SYGVKD. V was clipped by 4 bases and J by 0 bases, with 6 bases between them. The CDR3 spans 13 residues. CDR3 amino acids: CAISAGMNTEAFF. CDR3 nucleotide sequence: TGTGCCATCAGTGCCGGGATGAACACTGAAGCTTTCTTT.